The T cell receptor beta chain under discussion was sequenced for a study of molecular identifiers for immune sequencing clone quantification. The CD8+CD4-CCR7+CD45RA+ phenotype defined the sorted naive CD8 T cells. V was clipped by 3 bases and J by 4 bases, with 3 bases between them. CDR1 is GTSNPN, CDR2 SVGIG, per germline (reference sequence). There are 11 residues in the CDR3. TCRdb re-called the PCR reads through MiXCR, storing one row per CDR3 protein. This table has fewer than 70,000 distinct CDR3 sequences, about a sixth appearing once. This clonotype was observed many times. Its antigen is unknown. Study-wide results and caveats: More than 97% of effector molecules, versus under 1% of naive-cell molecules, belonged to clones above 20 RNA copies. Some 970,000 naive cells reportedly did not prevent detection of spiked Jurkat TCR RNA from one cell.

The gene calls are TRBV30 and TRBJ2-2; D is undetermined. This TCR derives from a human donor in good health. Some libraries in this study had Jurkat cell RNA spiked in. The sample taken for sequencing was naive CD8+ T cells from blood, with Jurkat cell RNA spiked in. Documented subset: FACS-sorted CD8+CD4-CCR7+CD45RA+ naive T cells. The CDR3 reads CAWRITGELFF. In nucleotides, the CDR3 is TGTGCCTGGAGAATCACCGGGGAGCTGTTTTTT.